This T cell receptor (beta chain) was profiled in a study of patients and donors after allogeneic stem cell transplantation. TCRdb re-analysed the RT-PCR reads in MiXCR, keeping a single row per CDR3 protein. This table holds some 960,000 distinct CDR3 sequences, about a sixth found once. Germline V gene sequence: CDR1 MNHNS, CDR2 SASEGT. The CDR3 covers 14 residues. The V gene end was trimmed by 8 bases and the J gene end by 4 bases; junction bases not matched to a gene: 6. The V and J genes are TRBV6-1 and TRBJ1-5; TRBD1 matches at 9 bases. The sequencing input was blood, either unsorted or a sorted T cell fraction (not recorded which). This receptor was taken from a human donor who was either an allogeneic HSCT recipient or a stem cell or donor lymphocyte infusion donor (not recorded which). It is not recorded whose cells these are; they may come from a transplant donor. CDR3 DNA sequence: TGTGCCAGCGGGACAGGGAGGCAAAATCAGCCCCAGCATTTT. Amino acid sequence: CASGTGRQNQPQHF.